This T cell receptor (beta chain) is drawn from a study of cytomegalovirus exposure and HLA in healthy donors. Study details: Among the 350 to 400 donors who were genotyped, about 80% fell in the genetic ancestry cluster that is associated with self-reported Caucasian donors.

Primers: 60 Vbeta forward and 13 Jbeta reverse. TCRdb's table, derived via immunoSEQ multiplex PCR, lists solely in-frame clones and lacks some. The sample lists tens of thousands of clones; less than 80% were seen once. For this clone: Its antigen is currently unknown.

Trimming took off 4 bases at V and 8 bases at J, with 20 bases between the two ends. The CDR3 is 15 amino acids. Germline CDR1 KGHSH, CDR2 LQKENI. The study, taken as a whole, reports: With DRB1 most and HLA-C fewest, TCR association rates differed between HLA loci in a later analysis.

The clonotype comes from a woman between 40 and 50 years old in good health and CMV-seropositive. The J gene is TRBJ1-2, the V gene TRBV18, with D tentatively TRBD1 (6 bases). The source material was PBMCs. The chain's CDR3 is CASSQDSVGPLGYTF. CDR3 nucleotides: TGTGCCAGCTCACAGGACAGTGTTGGGCCATTGGGCTACACCTTC.